This TCR beta chain originates from a study of cytomegalovirus exposure and HLA in healthy donors. Study context: Within an early data release were 80 million to 90 million unique TCRs drawn from HLA-typed donors. Study-wide points: Within an earlier analysis, most TCR beta V segments proved productive either about 87% or about 30% of the time.

PCR primers comprised 60 Vbeta and 13 Jbeta primers. TCRdb's copy holds only in-frame clones and misses some; the assay was immunoSEQ multiplex PCR. The repertoire includes about 200,000 clones, over 65% of them detected once, and roughly a sixth sits in the top ten. This CDR3 comprises 16 residues. V shed 4 bases, J shed 2 bases, and the junction held 9 bases outside the gene matches. CDR1 is SNHLY and CDR2 is FYNNEI in the germline V gene. A word on this clone: The antigen is not known.

V and J are TRBV2 and TRBJ2-7; 9 bases are a match to TRBD2. Sequencing was performed on PBMCs. The sequence derives from a man aged 35-49 years in good health and CMV-seronegative. DNA for the CDR3: TGTGCCAGCAGTGCACCCCTAGCGGGATTTACCTACGAGCAGTACTTC. Encoded protein: CASSAPLAGFTYEQYF.